Each of the 14 T cell receptor beta chains below was sequenced from the same sample in a study of T cell repertoires in Merkel cell carcinoma. Assay: immunoSEQ multiplex PCR; the TCRdb copy retains only in-frame clones and omits some. In the table there are 12,000 to 15,000 clones, roughly 71% of which are singletons. The specimen sequenced was tumor tissue. Receptors were obtained from an adult with Merkel cell carcinoma.

The V call is TRBV19, the J call TRBJ1-1; tentative D call: TRBD1 (5 bases). This CDR3 comprises 13 residues. Per germline, CDR1 LNHDA and CDR2 SQIVND (reference sequence). V was cut by 7 bases and J by 3 bases, with 12 bases left in between. The CDR3: CASTPGWDTEAFF. The CDR3 DNA sequence: TGTGCCAGTACCCCAGGGTGGGACACTGAAGCTTTCTTT.

The V gene is TRBV11-3, the J gene TRBJ2-1, with unresolved D. CDR1 and CDR2 (germline): SGHNT, YENEEA. V lost 3 bases to trimming and J lost 5 bases, with 11 bases between them. This CDR3 contains 14 residues. The CDR3, as DNA: TGTGCCAGCAGCTTTCCGGGTCCAGACAATGAGCAGTTCTTC. It specifies CASSFPGPDNEQFF.

V gene TRBV5-1 combines with J gene TRBJ2-2; TRBD2 agrees at 9 bases. The CDR3 extends over 15 amino acids. J gave up 4 bases and V 0 bases, and 1 base lay outside the gene matches. Germline V lookup: CDR1 SGHRS, CDR2 YFSETQ. The CDR3 loop is CASSLATSGTGELFF. The CDR3 DNA is TGCGCCAGCAGCTTGGCGACTAGCGGCACCGGGGAGCTGTTTTTT.

In this sample, this clone turned up a few times. CDR3 DNA: TGTGCCAGCAGGGGACCGGCTCTACCGCAAACGAGCCGTAAGACTAACTATGGCTACACCTTC. Protein: CASRGPALPQTSRKTNYGYTF. The chain combines TRBV2 with TRBJ1-2, with D tentatively TRBD1 (5 bases). V was trimmed by 6 bases and J by 0 bases, leaving 32 bases between them. In germline, CDR1 is SNHLY, CDR2 FYNNEI. CDR3 length equals 21 residues.

CDR3 sequence: CASSNNQGLASTDTQYF. As DNA, the CDR3 is TGTGCCAGTAGTAATAACCAGGGACTAGCGAGCACAGATACGCAGTATTTT. The V gene is TRBV19, the J gene TRBJ2-3; 10 bases align to TRBD2. The CDR3 contains 17 residues. The J segment lost 0 bases and the V segment lost 4 bases, leaving 7 bases of the junction unmatched. Germline V gene data show CDR1 as LNHDA and CDR2 as SQIVND (reference sequence).

V usage is TRBV18 and J usage is TRBJ2-2, with 10 bases that match TRBD2. This CDR3 is 16 amino acids long. The germline V gene has CDR1 KGHSH and CDR2 LQKENI. V was clipped by 3 bases and J by 9 bases; unmatched bases: 10. CDR3 loop: CASSPTRSGGARELFF. CDR3 in DNA: TGTGCCAGCTCACCTACCCGGAGCGGGGGGGCCCGGGAGCTGTTTTTT.

This clone has more than one count but fewer than ten. The rearrangement joins TRBV6-1 to TRBJ2-1; the D gene is possibly TRBD2 (5 bases). The CDR3 is 15 residues long. The V end was cut by 2 bases, the J end by 0 bases, with 8 bases between. Per the germline V gene, CDR1 is MNHNS and CDR2 is SASEGT. CDR3 nucleotides: TGTGCCAGCAGTGAACTAGCCGGCTCCTACAATGAGCAGTTCTTC. This encodes CASSELAGSYNEQFF.

This rearrangement joins TRBV11-3 to TRBJ2-1; TRBD2 aligns across 11 bases. Losses at the gene ends were 5 bases for V and 10 bases for J; bases not matched to a gene: 10. The CDR3 loop spans 15 amino acids. Germline V CDR1 and CDR2: SGHNT, YENEEA. For the CDR3, the DNA is TGTGCCAGCAGCCCCCTTAGCGGGGGGGCTCGGGAGCAGTTCTTC. This codes for CASSPLSGGAREQFF. Together with reference TRBV11-3 and TRBJ2-1, the CDR3 gives the full variable domain: EAGVVQSPRYKIIEKKQPVAFWCNPISGHNTLYWYLQNLGQGPELLIRYENEEAVDDSQLPKDRFSAERLKGVDSTLKIQPAELGDSAVYLCASSPLSGGAREQFFGPGTRLTVL.

This clone appeared a single time. The gene calls are TRBV5-6 and TRBJ2-1; D assignment may be TRBD1 or TRBD2 (5 bases each). In germline, CDR1 is SGHDT, CDR2 YYEEEE. This CDR3 contains 16 residues. V was pared by 0 bases and J by 0 bases, with 10 bases between. The CDR3 nucleotides are TGTGCCAGCAGCTTGGCCGGGGCGGTCTCCTACAATGAGCAGTTCTTC. The encoded protein is CASSLAGAVSYNEQFF.

This clone appeared a few times. This chain joins TRBV6-6 and TRBJ2-7; tentatively, D is TRBD1 or TRBD2 (5 bases each). Trimming pared 2 bases from V and 5 bases from J, leaving 13 bases between. The germline CDR1 and CDR2 sequences are MNHNY and SVGAGI (reference sequence). There are 14 residues in the CDR3. As DNA, the CDR3 is TGTGCCAGCAGTTACGAGTGGGGGTCCCACGAGCAGTACTTC. Translated: CASSYEWGSHEQYF.

The count of this clone is one. The chain uses TRBV6-5 and TRBJ1-1, with TRBD1 matching 7 bases. The junction had 4 bases not matched to a gene; V was cut back by 5 bases and J by 1 base. Per germline, CDR1 MNHEY and CDR2 SVGAGI. The CDR3 totals 14 residues. The CDR3: CASSRQGQNTEAFF. In DNA, the CDR3 is TGTGCCAGCAGTAGACAGGGCCAGAACACTGAAGCTTTCTTT.

The V and J genes are TRBV4-2 and TRBJ1-2; D might be TRBD1 (5 bases). Between the trimmed V and J ends, which lost 4 bases and 2 bases, there was a span of 8 bases. From germline, CDR1 is LGHNA and CDR2 YNFKEQ. The length of the CDR3 is 13 residues. The DNA for the CDR3 is TGTGCCAGCAGCCTAAGGGGAAACTATGGCTACACCTTC. It specifies CASSLRGNYGYTF.

V and J are TRBV5-6 and TRBJ1-2, with D uncertain. Germline assignment: CDR1 SGHDT and CDR2 YYEEEE. The CDR3 sequence is 14 residues long. With 3 bases removed from V and 4 bases from J, the gap between germline ends came to 13 bases. The CDR3: CASSSRRLFYGYTF. The DNA of the CDR3 is TGTGCCAGCAGCTCTCGACGACTATTCTATGGCTACACCTTC.

The rearrangement uses TRBV15 and TRBJ1-1; 7 nucleotides match TRBD1. V shed 8 bases and J 3 bases; nucleotides not matched to a gene: 6. This CDR3 comprises 13 residues. Germline values: CDR1 LNHNV, CDR2 YYDKDF (reference sequence). The CDR3 loop reads CATEGQGDTEAFF. For the CDR3, the DNA is TGTGCCACCGAAGGGCAGGGGGACACTGAAGCTTTCTTT.